This record covers a single TCR beta chain. Its specific antigen is unknown. No base qualities exist here, and no much larger clone lies one base off it. This sample is part of a study of a mutant IDH1 vaccine in newly diagnosed glioma (dated by TCRdb to the early 2020s). Regarding the study in general: Vaccination was initiated 4-6 weeks after radiotherapy alone, or concurrently with temozolomide cycles in the chemotherapy-containing groups. Of the roughly 32 patients who were treated, about 62% were male and roughly 38% were female, and the mean age was approximately 40 years. Prior to enrollment, patients had been given standard therapy consisting of radiotherapy alone, temozolomide alone, or radiochemotherapy with temozolomide, with the combination given to most patients. The week-35 safety follow-up took place at visit V12, and the week-47 end of study took place at visit V13. Six visits were used for peripheral blood collection: V03 (baseline), V05, V07, V10, V12 and V13. Longitudinal TCRB deep sequencing was done for 25 treated patients, wherever samples were available for exploratory analyses. General findings and caveats noted by the study authors: Pseudoprogression appeared unrelated to alterations in the top peripheral T cell clonotypes detected by TCRB sequencing. According to the authors, sample limitations meant that analyses of patient blood samples could not be reproduced. Selection of PBMC samples for TCRB deep sequencing was based on availability. Vaccine-induced immune responses across multiple MHC alleles were detected in approximately 94% of patients.

The time point label, as the study defines it: week 35, safety follow-up. Each vaccine dose, consisting of 300 ug of a 20-mer mutant IDH1 peptide in Montanide, was administered subcutaneously with topical imiquimod. Patients were given eight vaccinations, in weeks 1, 3, 5, 7, 11, 15, 19 and 23, which matched visits V03 through V10. All donors had newly diagnosed IDH1-mutant astrocytomas of WHO grade 3 or 4 that showed loss of nuclear ATRX. The samples were drawn from NOA16, a multicentre, single-arm, open-label phase I trial in Germany that tested a mutant IDH1 peptide vaccine in humans for the first time. Genomic DNA for TCRB sequencing was extracted from EDTA blood using the DNeasy Blood and Tissue Kit. Libraries came from the immunoSEQ multiplex PCR assay. Following the manufacturer's protocol, the hsTCRB Kit was used to amplify rearranged TCR beta chain sequences. Sequencing of TCRB libraries was carried out on an Illumina MiSeq. The study's processing was this. The kit vendor's proprietary platform handled demultiplexing, trimming and gene mapping. The immuneACCESS repertoire file appears here via TCRdb, limited to in-frame rearrangements. These files lack a portion of the clones; in checked studies, under half of the deficit traces to unresolved V genes, and the cause of the others is not known. The V and J calls and clone size are taken from that table; D and trimming were inferred from the DNA. The sample records some 58,000 clones, roughly four fifths of which are singletons. Under 7% of the sample is in the top ten clones.

Based on the germline V gene, the CDR1 and CDR2 sequences are LGHNA and YSLEER. V and J lose 0 bases and 3 bases, and a span of 9 bases separates them. The CDR3 contains 16 residues, cysteine and phenylalanine counted. Only CDR3 DNA is held: 48 bases, read in frame from base 1. The sequence links TRBV4-3 to TRBJ2-6; the D gene is perhaps TRBD2, on 5 matching bases. This sample comprised PBMCs, obtained from a glioma patient whose treatment included an IDH1 peptide vaccine. This sequence was found in a man in his forties with glioma. The nucleotide sequence reads TGCGCCAGCAGCCAAGATCGAGGGAGTGGGGCCAACGTCCTGACTTTC. It is translated as CASSQDRGSGANVLTF.